The 5 T cell receptor beta chains reported below all come from one sample, sequenced in a study of early T cells in non-severe SARS-CoV-2 infection. One entry per CDR3 protein results from TCRdb running MiXCR on the 5' RACE reads. The sample lists about 25,000 distinct CDR3 sequences; more than 4.5% were seen once. Material: whole blood. The receptor source for this set is an adult who was a healthcare worker with PCR-confirmed SARS-CoV-2 infection or an uninfected control (not recorded which).

The chain employs TRBV3-1 and TRBJ1-6, with a tentative D call TRBD1 (5 bases). This CDR3 is 18 amino acids long. V lost 0 bases and J 6 bases, leaving 18 bases between the germline ends. CDR1 and CDR2 (germline): LGHDT, YNNKEL (reference sequence). CDR3 in DNA: TGTGCCAGCAGCCAAGAACGGTATGGGGCGCGACGTAATTCACCCCTCCACTTT. Residues: CASSQERYGARRNSPLHF.

This clonotype turned up a few times. The rearrangement joins TRBV7-6 to TRBJ2-5; D gene ambiguous. V dropped 0 bases and J dropped 1 base, with 12 bases sitting between them. Germline V gene lookup returns CDR1 SGHVS and CDR2 FNYEAQ. This CDR3 has 16 residues. The CDR3 here is CASSLANRRFQETQYF. The CDR3 nucleotides are TGTGCCAGCAGCTTAGCAAACAGAAGATTCCAAGAGACCCAGTACTTC. Together with reference TRBV7-6 and TRBJ2-5, the CDR3 gives the full variable domain: GAGVSQSPRYKVTKRGQDVALRCDPISGHVSLYWYRQALGQGPEFLTYFNYEAQQDKSGLPNDRFSAERPEGSISTLTIQRTEQRDSAMYRCASSLANRRFQETQYFGPGTRLLVL.

This clonotype appeared many times. The chain has TRBV11-2 and TRBJ1-4; possibly TRBD1 for D (5 bases). This CDR3 has 15 residues. V lost 4 bases and J 6 bases, leaving 15 bases between the germline ends. Germline CDR1 is SGHAT and CDR2 is FQNNGV. In DNA, the CDR3 is TGTGCCAGCAGCTATTCGAGGGTGGGGGATGAAAAACTGTTTTTT. This gives the protein CASSYSRVGDEKLFF.

The genes are TRBV2 and TRBJ2-4, with D possibly TRBD1 on 6 matching bases. The CDR3 consists of 13 residues. Germline CDR1 SNHLY, CDR2 FYNNEI. V lost 4 bases to trimming and J lost 15 bases, with 19 bases between them. CDR3 in amino acids: CASSGASGDPLYF. CDR3 coding DNA: TGTGCCAGCAGTGGCGCATCAGGGGACCCGCTGTACTTC.

This clonotype was seen ten or more times. V and J are TRBV7-9 and TRBJ2-4, with D uncertain. The ends were cut back, 5 bases at V and 15 bases at J, with 17 bases in the middle. The CDR3 consists of 12 residues. Germline CDR1 SEHNR, CDR2 FQNEAQ (reference sequence). The DNA of the CDR3 is TGTGCCAGCAGCGCGGACCACCATCCAGCGTACTTC. Protein sequence: CASSADHHPAYF.